The TCR beta chain described here comes from a study of blood T cell repertoires in COVID-19. Looking at the study overall: COVID-19 samples, acute and convalescent, were from the United States, Italy and Spain.

Enrollees, about 18 to 89 years old, lived in approximately 25 US areas. Participants reported their clinical history, and cohort assignment relied on those reports. Per the germline V gene, CDR1 is KGHDR and CDR2 is SFDVKD. The CDR3 extends over 10 amino acids. Clones were sequenced by immunoSEQ multiplex PCR, and TCRdb holds only the in-frame ones, with some missing. Seen here are more than 200,000 clones, approximately 88% observed once, and the top ten hold approximately 3.5%. The chain joins TRBV24-1 to TRBJ1-2; 7 bases line up with TRBD1. This sequence originates from a woman aged 25 to 39 who had been exposed to COVID-19. Sample: PBMCs or T cells enriched from blood (not recorded which). In DNA form, the CDR3 reads TGTCCCTCCACCACGAGGGACAGCACCTTC. Its protein is CPSTTRDSTF.